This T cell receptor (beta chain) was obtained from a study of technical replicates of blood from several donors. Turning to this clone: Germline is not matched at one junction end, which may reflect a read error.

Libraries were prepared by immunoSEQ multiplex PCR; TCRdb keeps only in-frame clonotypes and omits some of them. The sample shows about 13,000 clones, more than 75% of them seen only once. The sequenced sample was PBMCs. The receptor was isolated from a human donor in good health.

CDR3 nucleotide sequence: TGTGCCAGCAGCCGCCCACGGGGGGGTGAGGTACTCTTC. It translates to CASSRPRGGEVLF. The chain links TRBV11-2 to TRBJ2-7; 8 nucleotides align to TRBD2. The germline V gene encodes CDR1 SGHAT and CDR2 FQNNGV. This CDR3 is 13 amino acids long.